Reported below is one TCR beta chain. This record belongs to a study of blood T cell repertoires in COVID-19. Germline V lookup: CDR1 MNHEY, CDR2 SVGEGT. CDR3 size: 16 residues. Trimming at V came to 4 bases and at J to 0 bases, leaving 3 bases not matched to a gene. Only in-frame clones appear in the TCRdb table, and some are missing; sequencing was by immunoSEQ multiplex PCR. Seen here are some 340,000 clones, around 85% observed once, and the top ten hold roughly 3.6%. This receptor was identified in a woman between 18 and 29 years old with acute or convalescent COVID-19. This rearrangement joins TRBV6-2 or TRBV6-3 to TRBJ2-3; 11 positions match TRBD1. The sample comprised peripheral blood. The CDR3 coding sequence is TGTGCCAGCAGTTCCGGGACAGGGGGGAGCACAGATACGCAGTATTTT. Protein product: CASSSGTGGSTDTQYF.